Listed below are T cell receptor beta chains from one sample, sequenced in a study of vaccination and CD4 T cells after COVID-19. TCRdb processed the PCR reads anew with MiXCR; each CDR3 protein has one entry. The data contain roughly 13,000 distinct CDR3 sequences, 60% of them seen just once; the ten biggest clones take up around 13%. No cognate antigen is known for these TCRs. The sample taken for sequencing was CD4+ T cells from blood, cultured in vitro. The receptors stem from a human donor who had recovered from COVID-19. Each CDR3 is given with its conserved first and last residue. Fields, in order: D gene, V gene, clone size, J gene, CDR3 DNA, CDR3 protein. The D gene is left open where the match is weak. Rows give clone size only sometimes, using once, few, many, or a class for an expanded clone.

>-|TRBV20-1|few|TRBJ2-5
TGCAGTGCTAGAGATTCCGACAGGAGGGCCCGGACCCAGTACTTC
CSARDSDRRARTQYF
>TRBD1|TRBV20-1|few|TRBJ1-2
TGCAGTGCAGCCGGGACAGGGGACTATGGCTACACCTTC
CSAAGTGDYGYTF
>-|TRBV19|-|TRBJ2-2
TGTGCCAGTAAGGGGCTAGTTGGGGAAACCGGGGAGCTGTTTTTT
CASKGLVGETGELFF
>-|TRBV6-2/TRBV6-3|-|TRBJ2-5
TGTGCCAGCAGGGGGTGGTCCGAAGAGACCCAGTACTTC
CASRGWSEETQYF
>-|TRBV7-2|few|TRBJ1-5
TGTGCCAGCAGCCCGACAGGACTCAATCAGCCCCAGCATTTT
CASSPTGLNQPQHF
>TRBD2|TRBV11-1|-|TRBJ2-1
TGTGCCAGCAGCTCCGCTAGCGGGATCTTGAGCTCCTACAATGAGCAGTTCTTC
CASSSASGILSSYNEQFF
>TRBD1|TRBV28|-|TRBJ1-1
TGCGCCAGCAGTCAGGGGGGGCCGAACACTGAAGCTTTCTTT
CASSQGGPNTEAFF
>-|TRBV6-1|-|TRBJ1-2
TGTGCCAGCAGTAGAACGATACAGGGCAGCTATGGCTACACCTTC
CASSRTIQGSYGYTF
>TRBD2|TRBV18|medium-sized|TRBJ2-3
TGTGCCAGCTCACCAGGGACTAGCGGGAGAACAGATACGCAGTATTTT
CASSPGTSGRTDTQYF
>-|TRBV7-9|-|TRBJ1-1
TGTGCCAGCAGCTTGGTTTTGAAGAGGGGGGGACGGCCGGACGAAGCTTTCTTT
CASSLVLKRGGRPDEAFF
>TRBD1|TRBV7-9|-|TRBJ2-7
TGTGCCAGCAGCTTAGATCCGGGACAGGGAAAGCCCTACGAGCAGTACTTC
CASSLDPGQGKPYEQYF
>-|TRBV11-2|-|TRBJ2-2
TGTGCCAGCAGCTCCGGGTGGGCGGCTGTCGCGAACACCGGGGAGCTGTTTTTT
CASSSGWAAVANTGELFF
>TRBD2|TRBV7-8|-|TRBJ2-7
TGTGCCAGCAGCTTAGGACTAGCGGGAGTACTTCGCGAGCAGTACTTC
CASSLGLAGVLREQYF
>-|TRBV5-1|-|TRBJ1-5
TGCGCCAGCAGCTTAGACAGTGTCAATCAGCCCCAGCATTTT
CASSLDSVNQPQHF
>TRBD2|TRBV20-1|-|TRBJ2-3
TGCAGTGCTAGTGACCCGCTAGCGGGAGCAGATACGCAGTATTTT
CSASDPLAGADTQYF
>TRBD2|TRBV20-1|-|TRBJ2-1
TGCAGTGCTAGCCAACTAGCGGTCTACAATGAGCAGTTCTTC
CSASQLAVYNEQFF
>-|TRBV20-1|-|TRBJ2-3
TGCAGTGCTGAACACCAAGATACGCAGTATTTT
CSAEHQDTQYF
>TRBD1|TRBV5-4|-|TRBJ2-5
TGTGCCAGCAGCCCGGCGGCAGGGGGCGCAGAGACCCAGTACTTC
CASSPAAGGAETQYF
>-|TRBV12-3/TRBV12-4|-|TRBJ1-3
TGTGCCAGCAGTTTAGGGGCTGGAAACACCATATATTTT
CASSLGAGNTIYF
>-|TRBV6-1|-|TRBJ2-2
TGTGCCAGCAAAGTTGAGGCCCAGGCCACCGGGGAGCTGTTTTTT
CASKVEAQATGELFF
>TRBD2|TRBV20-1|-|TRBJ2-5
TGCAGTGCTAGAGATCCGGCAGGGCGGGGGGAGACCCAGTACTTC
CSARDPAGRGETQYF
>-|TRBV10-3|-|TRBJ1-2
TGTGCCATCAGCGACCTCGGACAGCTGAACTATGGCTACACCTTC
CAISDLGQLNYGYTF
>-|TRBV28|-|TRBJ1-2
TGTGCCATCTCAACCTGGGTAGGTTATGGCTACACCTTC
CAISTWVGYGYTF
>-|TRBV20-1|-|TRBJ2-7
TGCAGTGCTAGCGGGTTGGGGTTGTACGAGCAGTACTTC
CSASGLGLYEQYF
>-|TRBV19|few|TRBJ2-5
TGTGCCAGTAGTCGCCAGGGAGGAGAGACCCAGTACTTC
CASSRQGGETQYF
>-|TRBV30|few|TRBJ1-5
TGTGCCTGGAGTGATGGCAGGGGCAGGAGTCAGCCCCAGCATTTT
CAWSDGRGRSQPQHF
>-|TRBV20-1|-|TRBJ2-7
TGCAGTGCTAGAGATAGCCAGCAAACCTCCTACGAGCAGTACTTC
CSARDSQQTSYEQYF
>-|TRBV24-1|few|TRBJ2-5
TGTGCCACCATCGGCTATCAGGGGGGGGAGACCCAGTACTTC
CATIGYQGGETQYF
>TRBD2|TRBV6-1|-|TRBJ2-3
TGTGCCAGCAGTGAAAGGGATCTCGGGAGCGGGAGGGCCGCAGATACGCAGTATTTT
CASSERDLGSGRAADTQYF
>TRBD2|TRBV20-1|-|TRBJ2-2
TGCAGTGCTAGAGGAACTAGCGGGAGGCGGCGGGGGTACACCGGGGAGCTGTTTTTT
CSARGTSGRRRGYTGELFF
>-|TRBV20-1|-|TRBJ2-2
TGCAGTGCTAGAGATAGTGGGCAGGGCCACGTCGGGGAGCTGTTTTTT
CSARDSGQGHVGELFF
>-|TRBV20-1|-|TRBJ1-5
TGCAGTGCAGGGGGGCGGATAGGAAATCAGCCCCAGCATTTT
CSAGGRIGNQPQHF
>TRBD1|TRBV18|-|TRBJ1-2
TGTGCCAGCTCACCTGTGGCAGGGGGTGCTAATGGCTACACCTTC
CASSPVAGGANGYTF
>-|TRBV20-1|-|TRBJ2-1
TGCAGTGCTAGCGGGGACCCAGGCTCCTACAATGAGCAGTTCTTC
CSASGDPGSYNEQFF
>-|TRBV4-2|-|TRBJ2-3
TGTGCCAGCAGCCAAGAAAAGTCCGCTGGGGATACGCAGTATTTT
CASSQEKSAGDTQYF
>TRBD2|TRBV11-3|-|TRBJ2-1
TGTGCCAGCAGCTCTGGGACTAGCGGGAGGTTGAGTGAGCAGTTCTTC
CASSSGTSGRLSEQFF
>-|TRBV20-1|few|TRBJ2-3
TGCAGTGCTAGCCGCGGGACCACAGATACGCAGTATTTT
CSASRGTTDTQYF
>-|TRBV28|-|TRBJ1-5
TGTGCCAGCAGTTTAGCGGGGAGTCAGCCCCAGCATTTT
CASSLAGSQPQHF
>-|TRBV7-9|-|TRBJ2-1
TGTGCCAGCAGCCTATCGGTCGGTGGTGAGCAGTTCTTC
CASSLSVGGEQFF
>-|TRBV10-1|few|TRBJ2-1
TGCGCCAGCAGTGAGTCGGCAGGCTCCAATGAGCAGTTCTTC
CASSESAGSNEQFF